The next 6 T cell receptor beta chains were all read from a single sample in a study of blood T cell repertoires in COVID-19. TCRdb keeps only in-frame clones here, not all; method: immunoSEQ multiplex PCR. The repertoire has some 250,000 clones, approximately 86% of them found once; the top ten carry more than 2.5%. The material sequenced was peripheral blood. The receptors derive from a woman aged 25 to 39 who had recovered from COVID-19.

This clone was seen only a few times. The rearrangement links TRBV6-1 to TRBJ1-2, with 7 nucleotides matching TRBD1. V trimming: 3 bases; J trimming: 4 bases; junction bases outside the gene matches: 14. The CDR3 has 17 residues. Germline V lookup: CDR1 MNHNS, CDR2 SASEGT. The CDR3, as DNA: TGTGCCAGCAGTGAGCTGCTCTCGACAGGGAAAAGCTATGGCTACACCTTC. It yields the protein CASSELLSTGKSYGYTF.

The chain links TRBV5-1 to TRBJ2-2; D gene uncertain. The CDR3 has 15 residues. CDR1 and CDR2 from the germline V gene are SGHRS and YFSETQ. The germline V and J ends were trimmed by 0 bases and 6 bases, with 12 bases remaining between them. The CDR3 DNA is TGCGCCAGCAGCTTGGAAGTGAGTCGTGCCGGGGAGCTGTTTTTT. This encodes CASSLEVSRAGELFF.

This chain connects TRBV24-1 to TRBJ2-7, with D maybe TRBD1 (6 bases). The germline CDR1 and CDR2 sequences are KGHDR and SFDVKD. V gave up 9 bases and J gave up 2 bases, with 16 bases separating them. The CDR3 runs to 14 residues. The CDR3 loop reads CATQTGFNPYEQYF. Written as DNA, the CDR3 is TGTGCCACCCAAACAGGGTTTAATCCCTACGAGCAGTACTTC.

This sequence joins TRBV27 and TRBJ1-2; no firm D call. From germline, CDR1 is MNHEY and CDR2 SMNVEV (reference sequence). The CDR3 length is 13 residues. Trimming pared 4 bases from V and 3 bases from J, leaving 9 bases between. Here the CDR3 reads CASSSGNDYGYTF. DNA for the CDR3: TGTGCCAGCAGTTCGGGAAACGACTATGGCTACACCTTC.

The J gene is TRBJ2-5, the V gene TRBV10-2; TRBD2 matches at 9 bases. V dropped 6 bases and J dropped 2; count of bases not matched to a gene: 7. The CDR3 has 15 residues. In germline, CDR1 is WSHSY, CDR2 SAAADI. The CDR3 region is CASRETSGIQETQYF. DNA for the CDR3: TGCGCCAGCAGGGAGACTAGCGGCATACAAGAGACCCAGTACTTC.

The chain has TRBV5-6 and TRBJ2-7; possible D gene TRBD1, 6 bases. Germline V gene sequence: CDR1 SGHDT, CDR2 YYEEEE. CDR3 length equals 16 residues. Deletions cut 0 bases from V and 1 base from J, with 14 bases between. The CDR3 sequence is CASSLVGQGTSYEQYF. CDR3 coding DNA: TGTGCCAGCAGCTTGGTAGGGCAGGGGACATCCTACGAGCAGTACTTC.